This T cell receptor (beta chain) was captured in a study of blood T cells in healthy people across ages. A second PCR of about 6 to 12 cycles used a sample-barcoded 5' primer and a J-beta primer mix. A tag from a template-switch adaptor with 12 random nucleotides marked each cDNA molecule. TCRdb re-derived calls from the 5' RACE reads in MiXCR, one entry per CDR3 protein. The table lists about 1,500,000 distinct CDR3 sequences, 28% of them singletons. The V gene's germline CDR1 is SGHDN and CDR2 FVKESK. This CDR3 is built from 18 residues. Unmatched junction bases numbered 6, after V lost 4 bases and J lost 1 base.

The receptor was isolated from a woman under 40 in good health. This chain links TRBV14 with TRBJ2-6; 11 bases match TRBD1. What was sequenced was blood. The DNA for the CDR3 is TGTGCCAGCAGCCCGCGGACAGGGGGCGCTTCTGGGGCCAACGTCCTGACTTTC. Translating gives CASSPRTGGASGANVLTF. The whole variable domain, filled in from reference TRBV14 and TRBJ2-6, reads EAGVTQFPSHSVIEKGQTVTLRCDPISGHDNLYWYRRVMGKEIKFLLHFVKESKQDESGMPNNRFLAERTGGTYSTLKVQPAELEDSGVYFCASSPRTGGASGANVLTFGAGSRLTVL.